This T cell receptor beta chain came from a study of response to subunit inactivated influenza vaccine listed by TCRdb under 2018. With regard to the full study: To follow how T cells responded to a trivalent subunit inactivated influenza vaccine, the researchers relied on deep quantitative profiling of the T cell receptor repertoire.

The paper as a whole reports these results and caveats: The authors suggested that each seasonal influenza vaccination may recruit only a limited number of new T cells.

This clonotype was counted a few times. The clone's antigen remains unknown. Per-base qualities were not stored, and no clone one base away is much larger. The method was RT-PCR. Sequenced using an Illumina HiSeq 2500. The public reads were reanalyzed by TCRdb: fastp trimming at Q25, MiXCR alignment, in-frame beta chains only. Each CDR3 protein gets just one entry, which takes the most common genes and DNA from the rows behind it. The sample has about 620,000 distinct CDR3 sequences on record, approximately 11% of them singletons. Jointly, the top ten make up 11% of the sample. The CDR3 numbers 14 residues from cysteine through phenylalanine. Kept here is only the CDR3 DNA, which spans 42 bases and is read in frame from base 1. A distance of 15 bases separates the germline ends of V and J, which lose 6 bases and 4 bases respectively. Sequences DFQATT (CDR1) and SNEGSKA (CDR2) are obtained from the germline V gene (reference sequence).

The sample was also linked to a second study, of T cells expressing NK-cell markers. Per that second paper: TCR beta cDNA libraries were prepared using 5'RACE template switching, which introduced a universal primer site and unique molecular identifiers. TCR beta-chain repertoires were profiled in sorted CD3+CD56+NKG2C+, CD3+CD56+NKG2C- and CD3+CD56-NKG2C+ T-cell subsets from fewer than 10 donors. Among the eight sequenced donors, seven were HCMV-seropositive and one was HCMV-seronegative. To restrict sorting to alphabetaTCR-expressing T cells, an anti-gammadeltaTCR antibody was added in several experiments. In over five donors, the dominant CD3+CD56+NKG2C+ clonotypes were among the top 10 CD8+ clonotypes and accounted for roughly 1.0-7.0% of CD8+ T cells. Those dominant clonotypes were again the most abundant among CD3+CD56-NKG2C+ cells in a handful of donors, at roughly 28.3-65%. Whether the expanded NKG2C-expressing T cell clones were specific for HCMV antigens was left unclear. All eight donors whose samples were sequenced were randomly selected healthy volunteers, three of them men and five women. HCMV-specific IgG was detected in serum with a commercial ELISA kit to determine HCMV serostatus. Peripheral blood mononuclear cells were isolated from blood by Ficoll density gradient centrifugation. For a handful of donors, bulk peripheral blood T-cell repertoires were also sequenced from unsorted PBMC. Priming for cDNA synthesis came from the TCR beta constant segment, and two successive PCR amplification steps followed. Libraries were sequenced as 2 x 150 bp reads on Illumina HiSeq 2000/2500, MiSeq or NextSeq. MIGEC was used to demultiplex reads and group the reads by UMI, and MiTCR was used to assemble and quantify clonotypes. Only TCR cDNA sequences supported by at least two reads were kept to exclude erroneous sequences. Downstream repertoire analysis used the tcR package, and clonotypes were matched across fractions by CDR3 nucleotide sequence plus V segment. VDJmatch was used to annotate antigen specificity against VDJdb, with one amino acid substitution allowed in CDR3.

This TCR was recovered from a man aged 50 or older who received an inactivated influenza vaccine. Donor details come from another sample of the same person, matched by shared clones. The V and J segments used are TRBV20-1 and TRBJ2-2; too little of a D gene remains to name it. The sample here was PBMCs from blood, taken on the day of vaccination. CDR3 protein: CSATFGGTTGELFF. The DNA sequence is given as TGCAGTGCCACATTTGGCGGAACCACCGGGGAGCTGTTTTTT.